Below, 18 T cell receptor beta chains from the same sample are listed, as sequenced in a study of vaccination effects on CD4 cells after COVID-19. Expansion of antigen-specific CD4+ T cells with viral peptide pools was carried out by the ViraFEST assay before sequencing. When about ten days of culture had elapsed, CD4+ T cells were isolated. The antigens for these receptors are not known. Only in-frame clones appear in the TCRdb table, and some are missing; sequencing was by immunoSEQ multiplex PCR. The data contain tens of thousands of clones, around 70% of them seen just once; the ten biggest clones take up around 1.5%. The source was CD4+ T cells from PBMCs cultured with HCoV-229E spike peptides, collected before COVID-19 vaccination. These receptor sequences come from a human donor who received a COVID-19 vaccine.

The chain's CDR3 is CSASVQDGYTF. CDR3 sequence (DNA): TGCAGTGCTAGCGTACAGGATGGCTACACCTTC. The chain recombines TRBV20-1 with TRBJ1-2; D possibly corresponds to TRBD1 (5 bases). Trimming took off 3 bases at V and 6 bases at J, with 8 bases between the two ends. The CDR3 consists of 11 residues. The germline V gene has CDR1 DFQATT and CDR2 SNEGSKA (reference sequence).

The chain uses TRBV3-1 (or the pseudogene TRBV3-2) and TRBJ2-4; D ambiguous. The V gene lost 6 bases and the J gene lost 9 bases, with 9 bases spanning the gap. The CDR3 loop spans 11 amino acids. Germline CDR1 LGHDT, CDR2 YNNKEL (reference sequence). The CDR3: CASSSGPIQYF. The CDR3 DNA is TGTGCCAGCAGTTCCGGTCCCATTCAGTACTTC.

This clone has a single count. The chain combines TRBV2 with TRBJ1-2, with 9 bases aligning to TRBD1. The CDR3 has 14 residues. J lost 7 bases, V lost 6 bases, and 9 bases had no gene match. From germline, CDR1 is SNHLY and CDR2 FYNNEI. The CDR3 spells CASRLTLDRGGYTF. CDR3 bases: TGTGCCAGCAGGCTAACCCTGGACAGGGGTGGCTACACCTTC.

This clone appeared a single time. The chain uses TRBV4-1 and TRBJ2-5, with D unclear. Trimming pared 0 bases from V and 5 bases from J, leaving 13 bases between. From germline, CDR1 is MGHRA and CDR2 YSYEKL. The CDR3 has 15 amino acids. The CDR3 region has the DNA TGCGCCAGCAGCCAAGATCAAGTAGGCCGGGAGACCCAGTACTTC. This gives the protein CASSQDQVGRETQYF.

The V and J genes are TRBV29-1 and TRBJ1-2, with TRBD1 matching 12 bases. Germline loops: CDR1 SQVTM, CDR2 ANQGSEA. The CDR3 consists of 13 residues. J was trimmed by 7 bases and V by 6 bases; bases with no gene match: 6. The chain's CDR3 is CSVGDRGPGGYTF. The CDR3 nucleotides read TGCAGCGTAGGGGACAGGGGGCCGGGTGGCTACACCTTC.

This clone has more than one count but fewer than ten. The CDR3 loop is CASYGTGGFDSGNTIYF. The CDR3 nucleotides read TGTGCCAGTTATGGGACAGGTGGATTTGACTCTGGAAACACCATATATTTT. V usage is TRBV19 and J usage is TRBJ1-3; TRBD1 matches at 8 bases. This CDR3 is 17 amino acids long. Per the germline V gene, CDR1 is LNHDA and CDR2 is SQIVND (reference sequence). Germline trimming cut 8 bases from V and 0 bases from J; bases unmatched to any gene: 12.

The chain uses TRBV5-1 and TRBJ1-2, with 8 bases lining up with TRBD1. CDR1 is SGHRS and CDR2 is YFSETQ in the germline V gene. The CDR3 loop spans 16 amino acids. V lost 2 bases to trimming and J lost 0 bases; unmatched junction nucleotides: 6. CDR3 in amino acids: CASSLGDRSTNYGYTF. Written as DNA, the CDR3 is TGCGCCAGCAGCTTAGGGGACAGGAGTACTAACTATGGCTACACCTTC.

The chain employs TRBV18 and TRBJ2-7; a possible D gene is TRBD2 (5 bases). From germline, CDR1 is KGHSH and CDR2 LQKENI. The V end lost 2 bases, the J end lost 7 bases, and 9 bases lay between the germline ends. The CDR3 extends over 12 amino acids. CDR3 amino acids: CASSPEGFEQYV. As DNA, the CDR3 is TGTGCCAGCTCACCAGAGGGTTTTGAGCAGTACGTC.

The chain is built from TRBV3-1 (or the pseudogene TRBV3-2) and TRBJ1-1, with D hard to call. Trimming shortened V by 8 bases and J by 6 bases, and 7 bases separated the two germline ends. The V gene's germline CDR1 is LGHDT and CDR2 YNNKEL (reference sequence). This CDR3 has 10 residues. CDR3 bases: TGTGCCAGCCAAGTACCTGAAGCTTTCTTT. It specifies CASQVPEAFF.

The chain employs TRBV10-3 and TRBJ2-1, with TRBD2 identical over 13 bases. V lost 6 bases to trimming and J lost 6 bases; unmatched junction nucleotides: 11. There are 17 residues in the CDR3. The germline gives CDR1 ENHRY, CDR2 SYGVKD. CDR3 sequence: CAISTELAGGRGNEQFF. The DNA of the CDR3 is TGTGCCATCAGCACAGAACTAGCGGGGGGGCGGGGCAATGAGCAGTTCTTC.

The gene calls are TRBV5-6 and TRBJ1-6, with 9 nucleotides matching TRBD1. Germline V CDR1 and CDR2: SGHDT, YYEEEE. This CDR3 has 16 amino acids. With 4 bases clipped from V and 2 bases from J, the junction kept 4 bases outside the gene matches. CDR3 DNA: TGTGCCAGCAGCCCGACAGGGGGAACCTATAATTCACCCCTCCACTTT. The encoded protein is CASSPTGGTYNSPLHF.

This clone was detected a few times. This chain uses TRBV5-6 with TRBJ1-6, with 8 bases that match TRBD1. In germline, CDR1 is SGHDT, CDR2 YYEEEE. V lost 5 bases to trimming and J lost 10 bases; unmatched junction nucleotides: 8. This CDR3 has 14 amino acids. The CDR3: CASRETGAGSPLHF. CDR3 in DNA: TGTGCCAGCAGGGAGACAGGGGCTGGCTCACCCCTCCACTTT.

This chain joins TRBV4-3 and TRBJ2-3, with D perhaps assigned TRBD1 or TRBD2 (5 bases each). Per the germline V gene, CDR1 is LGHNA and CDR2 is YSLEER. This CDR3 has 18 residues. The germline V and J ends were trimmed by 0 bases and 0 bases, with 16 bases remaining between them. The DNA for the CDR3 is TGCGCCAGCAGCCAAGATCTCACCCGGGGCGCTAGCACAGATACGCAGTATTTT. Translation: CASSQDLTRGASTDTQYF.

The sample holds a few counts of this clone. The CDR3 reads CASSPGHLLDEQFF. Here the CDR3 DNA reads TGCGCCAGCAGCCCCGGACACCTTTTGGATGAGCAGTTCTTC. The chain has TRBV5-1 and TRBJ2-1, with D possibly matching TRBD1 (5 bases). The CDR3 loop spans 14 amino acids. V lost 4 bases to trimming and J lost 8 bases, with 16 bases between them. Germline CDR1 and CDR2: SGHRS and YFSETQ. Together with reference TRBV5-1 and TRBJ2-1, the CDR3 gives the full variable domain: KAGVTQTPRYLIKTRGQQVTLSCSPISGHRSVSWYQQTPGQGLQFLFEYFSETQRNKGNFPGRFSGRQFSNSRSEMNVSTLELGDSALYLCASSPGHLLDEQFFGPGTRLTVL.

In DNA, the CDR3 is TGTGCCAGCAGCCAATCCCGAGAGACCCAGTACTTC. Its translation is CASSQSRETQYF. The V gene is TRBV14, the J gene TRBJ2-5, with D hard to call. Looked up from germline, CDR1 is SGHDN and CDR2 is FVKESK. Trimming removed 2 bases at V and 4 bases at J, with 5 bases between. This CDR3 region has 12 residues.

CDR3 sequence (DNA): TGCAGTGCTAGTAGTCTAGCGGGGGGGCCCGGGTACAATGAGCAGTTCTTC. Encoded protein: CSASSLAGGPGYNEQFF. The chain carries TRBV20-1 and TRBJ2-1, with 12 bases lining up with TRBD2. V gave up 3 bases and J gave up 4 bases; unmatched junction bases: 10. This CDR3 region has 17 residues. Germline CDR1 DFQATT, CDR2 SNEGSKA (reference sequence).

This chain connects TRBV18 to TRBJ1-1, with 7 bases aligning to TRBD1. Germline V CDR1 and CDR2: KGHSH, LQKENI. After removal of 3 bases from V and 2 bases from J, the junction contained 9 bases not matched to a gene. This CDR3 has 16 residues. CDR3 in DNA: TGTGCCAGCTCACCCCCTAGACAGGGAAGAAACACTGAAGCTTTCTTT. The encoded protein is CASSPPRQGRNTEAFF. Full variable domain (remainder filled in from reference TRBV18 and TRBJ1-1): NAGVMQNPRHLVRRRGQEARLRCSPMKGHSHVYWYRQLPEEGLKFMVYLQKENIIDESGMPKERFSAEFPKEGPSILRIQQVVRGDSAAYFCASSPPRQGRNTEAFFGQGTRLTVV.

The rearrangement uses TRBV5-6 and TRBJ1-5; D ambiguous. Trimming left V 2 bases short and J 6 bases short, with 6 bases between. This CDR3 is 12 amino acids long. In germline, CDR1 is SGHDT, CDR2 YYEEEE. CDR3 residues: CASSLFAQPQHF. The CDR3 bases are TGTGCCAGCAGCTTATTTGCTCAGCCCCAGCATTTT.